Listed below are T cell receptor beta chains from one sample, sequenced in a study of T cells in Graves' hyperthyroidism and ophthalmopathy. One entry per CDR3 protein, called by TCRdb with MiXCR from the multiplex PCR reads. The data contain about 530,000 distinct CDR3 sequences, roughly 18% of them singletons. The sequencing sample was made of blood. The origin of the receptors is a woman under 30 with Graves' ophthalmopathy. The CDR3 runs from the conserved cysteine through the conserved F or W. D genes are given only for firm matches. The size field is filled for only some rows; it gives once, few, many or a size class.

D gene,J gene,V gene,clone size,CDR3 protein,CDR3 DNA
TRBD1,TRBJ1-4,TRBV2,-,CASSGDRGREKLFF,TGTGCCAGCAGTGGGGACAGGGGAAGGGAAAAACTGTTTTTT
TRBD1,TRBJ2-5,TRBV6-1,-,CASSEPPGTGRETQYF,TGTGCCAGCAGTGAACCTCCCGGGACAGGGCGAGAGACCCAGTACTTC
TRBD1,TRBJ2-1,TRBV25-1,few,CASSDTDRGKGYNEQFF,TGTGCCAGCAGCGATACAGACAGGGGGAAGGGTTACAATGAGCAGTTCTTC
-,TRBJ1-1,TRBV19,few,CASSIPGEGTEAFF,TGTGCCAGTAGTATCCCGGGTGAGGGGACTGAAGCTTTCTTT
-,TRBJ1-3,TRBV4-1,few,CASSQPGRISGNTIYF,TGCGCCAGCAGCCAACCGGGACGGATCTCTGGAAACACCATATATTTT
TRBD2,TRBJ2-5,TRBV20-1,many,CSARLLAGGAQYF,TGCAGTGCTAGATTACTAGCGGGTGGCGCCCAGTACTTC
-,TRBJ2-2,TRBV10-3,-,CAISLAVDGTGELFF,TGTGCCATCAGCCTAGCCGTCGACGGGACCGGGGAGCTGTTTTTT
-,TRBJ2-3,TRBV20-1,-,CSAGLRLGEDTQYF,TGCAGTGCTGGCCTGAGACTAGGCGAAGATACGCAGTATTTT
-,TRBJ1-2,TRBV10-3,many,CAISDSNSLTNYGYTF,TGTGCCATCAGTGACTCGAACAGCCTAACTAACTATGGCTACACCTTC
TRBD2,TRBJ2-3,TRBV5-1,-,CTSSLGGALGLASGSDTQYF,TGCACCAGCAGCTTGGGAGGGGCGCTGGGCCTAGCATCAGGTTCCGATACGCAGTATTTT
-,TRBJ2-7,TRBV6-1,many,CASIPGGPPYEQYF,TGTGCCAGCATCCCGGGGGGCCCCCCTTACGAGCAGTACTTC
-,TRBJ1-2,TRBV7-8,few,CASSGDHTGYTF,TGTGCCAGCAGCGGGGACCACACGGGCTACACCTTC
-,TRBJ1-2,TRBV6-1,many,CASQDLYGYTF,TGTGCCAGCCAAGATCTTTATGGCTACACCTTC
-,TRBJ1-1,TRBV27,-,CASSPPYLNTEAFF,TGTGCCAGCAGTCCACCCTATTTGAACACTGAAGCTTTCTTT
-,TRBJ1-5,TRBV20-1,-,CSATPPGGVSNQPQHF,TGCAGTGCTACCCCCCCAGGTGGAGTGAGCAATCAGCCCCAGCATTTT
-,TRBJ1-1,TRBV30,many,CAWSLEGTEAFF,TGTGCCTGGAGTCTAGAGGGCACTGAAGCTTTCTTT
TRBD2,TRBJ2-1,TRBV18,few,CASSPQTSGGSYNEQFF,TGTGCCAGCTCACCACAGACTAGCGGGGGCTCCTACAATGAGCAGTTCTTC
TRBD2,TRBJ2-3,TRBV20-1,-,CSAREGKGLWTDTQYF,TGCAGTGCCAGGGAGGGAAAAGGCTTATGGACAGATACGCAGTATTTT
-,TRBJ2-1,TRBV28,many,CASSLVSGREQFF,TGTGCCAGCAGTTTAGTGTCAGGAAGGGAGCAGTTCTTC
-,TRBJ1-6,TRBV4-3,-,CASSQPRPPGRLRHSPLHF,TGCGCCAGCAGCCAACCTAGACCCCCGGGGCGATTGAGGCATTCACCCCTCCACTTT
-,TRBJ1-6,TRBV20-1,few,CSARVWRSSYNSPLHF,TGCAGTGCTAGAGTCTGGAGGAGCTCCTATAATTCACCCCTCCACTTT
-,TRBJ2-7,TRBV12-3/TRBV12-4,many,CASSLAVTREQYF,TGTGCCAGCAGTTTAGCGGTGACGAGGGAGCAGTACTTC
TRBD2,TRBJ2-3,TRBV7-9,many,CASSPRLAGDRTDTQYF,TGTGCCAGCAGCCCTCGACTAGCGGGAGACCGGACAGATACGCAGTATTTT
-,TRBJ1-4,TRBV28,once,CAAGDPGGTNEKLFF,TGTGCCGCGGGGGATCCCGGGGGGACTAATGAAAAACTGTTTTTT
-,TRBJ2-1,TRBV28,many,CASIERFSYNEQFF,TGTGCCAGCATCGAGCGGTTCTCCTACAATGAGCAGTTCTTC
TRBD2,TRBJ2-7,TRBV2,many,CASSENPSGITYEQYF,TGTGCCAGCAGTGAAAATCCTAGCGGGATTACCTACGAGCAGTACTTC
TRBD2,TRBJ2-4,TRBV19,-,CASRPSGTSGTNIQYF,TGTGCCAGTAGACCATCCGGGACTAGCGGGACAAACATTCAGTACTTC
-,TRBJ1-3,TRBV12-3/TRBV12-4,few,CASSTTTENTIYF,TGTGCCAGCAGTACAACAACTGAAAACACCATATATTTT
TRBD1,TRBJ2-1,TRBV20-1,many,CSAREDTGQLRTYNEQFF,TGCAGTGCTAGGGAGGACACGGGACAGCTAAGGACCTACAATGAGCAGTTCTTC
-,TRBJ1-1,TRBV2,many,CASSQTGRMLAFF,TGTGCCAGCAGTCAAACAGGGAGGATGTTGGCTTTCTTT
-,TRBJ2-1,TRBV6-1,many,CASSDQGRGNEQFF,TGTGCCAGCAGTGATCAGGGGCGGGGCAATGAGCAGTTCTTC
-,TRBJ2-7,TRBV7-3,once,CASSSRLGGGDEQYF,TGTGCCAGCAGTTCCCGGCTGGGGGGCGGCGACGAGCAGTACTTC
TRBD1,TRBJ2-2,TRBV6-5,few,CASSSPAGQGWTGELFF,TGTGCCAGCAGTTCTCCCGCGGGACAGGGGTGGACCGGGGAGCTGTTTTTT
TRBD2,TRBJ2-1,TRBV2,many,CASSPIPTLAGVGNEQFF,TGTGCCAGCAGCCCGATACCAACCCTAGCGGGAGTGGGTAATGAGCAGTTCTTC
-,TRBJ2-7,TRBV25-1,few,CASSEVTAYEQYF,TGTGCCAGCAGTGAAGTGACAGCCTACGAGCAGTACTTC
-,TRBJ1-1,TRBV20-1,many,CSARKSLTGEMNTEAFF,TGCAGTGCTAGAAAGTCCCTCACCGGGGAAATGAACACTGAAGCTTTCTTT
TRBD2,TRBJ2-7,TRBV28,many,CASSLLAGDHSGQYF,TGTGCCAGCAGTCTACTAGCGGGAGACCACTCGGGGCAGTACTTC
TRBD1,TRBJ1-2,TRBV11-2,few,CASSSQQGANYGYTF,TGTGCCAGCAGCTCCCAGCAGGGGGCGAACTATGGCTACACCTTC
TRBD1,TRBJ2-6,TRBV12-3/TRBV12-4,few,CASSTSNYRGLTSGANVLTF,TGTGCCAGCAGTACATCCAATTACAGGGGGCTGACCTCTGGGGCCAACGTCCTGACTTTC
-,TRBJ2-1,TRBV18,many,CASSPRLEGGKGEQFF,TGTGCCAGCTCACCCCGTCTTGAAGGAGGGAAGGGTGAGCAGTTCTTC
TRBD1,TRBJ1-2,TRBV28,many,CASSFQTGARGYTF,TGTGCCAGCAGTTTCCAAACAGGGGCTCGTGGCTACACCTTC
-,TRBJ2-3,TRBV5-1,many,CASSPGPGTRDTQYF,TGCGCCAGCAGCCCCGGTCCCGGGACCCGAGATACGCAGTATTTT
TRBD1,TRBJ1-2,TRBV5-6,-,CASIEEGAGGYTF,TGTGCCAGCATCGAGGAGGGGGCAGGAGGCTACACCTTC
TRBD1,TRBJ1-5,TRBV6-1,few,CASSDSGQFNQPQHF,TGTGCCAGCAGTGACTCGGGACAGTTTAATCAGCCCCAGCATTTT
TRBD1,TRBJ2-3,TRBV27,-,CASSFQGATDTQYF,TGTGCCAGCAGTTTTCAGGGGGCGACAGATACGCAGTATTTT
-,TRBJ1-4,TRBV28,-,CASLGADEKLFF,TGTGCCAGCTTGGGGGCAGACGAAAAACTGTTTTTT
TRBD1,TRBJ2-5,TRBV27,-,CASSSNRDRVEETQYF,TGTGCCAGCAGTTCAAACCGGGACAGGGTAGAAGAGACCCAGTACTTC
TRBD1,TRBJ2-2,TRBV30,-,CAWNPRGLAGELFF,TGTGCCTGGAATCCAAGGGGGCTGGCCGGGGAGCTGTTTTTT
-,TRBJ1-1,TRBV5-5,many,CASSLLRGLEAFF,TGTGCCAGCAGCTTGTTGCGGGGGCTAGAAGCTTTCTTT